This T cell receptor (beta chain) was captured by sequencing in a study of blood T cell repertoires in COVID-19. Overall study context: Italy, Spain and the United States were the sources of the convalescent and acute COVID-19 samples. In each case, the material was cDNA or gDNA derived from T cells, B-cell-depleted T cells, or PBMCs.

CDR3 length: 16 residues. CDR1 SGHTA and CDR2 FQGTGA come from the germline V gene. V was pared by 1 base and J by 4 bases, with 14 bases between. Original data processing: Nucleated cell number was recorded as an estimate derived from reference gene primer amplification. Repertoires were generated with immunoSEQ multiplex PCR, while TCRdb's copy carries only in-frame clones and drops some. V, J and clone size are those of that table, while D and trimming were read from the DNA. Altogether tens of thousands of clones are present, roughly two thirds being singletons, with the ten largest covering around 9.4%.

The genes are TRBV7-3 and TRBJ1-3; maybe TRBD1 (5 bases). This receptor was identified in a woman aged 70-85 years with acute or convalescent COVID-19. Sequencing used peripheral blood. CDR3 protein: CASSLKKGYCGNTIYF. CDR3 DNA sequence: TGTGCCAGCAGCTTAAAGAAGGGGTATTGCGGAAACACCATATATTTT.